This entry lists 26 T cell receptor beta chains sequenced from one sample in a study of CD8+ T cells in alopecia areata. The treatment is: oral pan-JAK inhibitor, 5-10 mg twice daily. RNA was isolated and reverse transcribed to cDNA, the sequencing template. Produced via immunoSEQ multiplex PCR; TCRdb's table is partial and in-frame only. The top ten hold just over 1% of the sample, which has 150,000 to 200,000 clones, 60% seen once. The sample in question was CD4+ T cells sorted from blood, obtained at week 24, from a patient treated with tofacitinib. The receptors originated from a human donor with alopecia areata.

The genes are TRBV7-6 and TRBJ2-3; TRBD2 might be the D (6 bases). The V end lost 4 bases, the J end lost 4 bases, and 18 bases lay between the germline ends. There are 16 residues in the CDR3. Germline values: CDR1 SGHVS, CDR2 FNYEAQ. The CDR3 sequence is CASSSGWRGSADTQYF. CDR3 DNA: TGTGCCAGCAGCTCCGGCTGGAGGGGTTCGGCAGATACGCAGTATTTT.

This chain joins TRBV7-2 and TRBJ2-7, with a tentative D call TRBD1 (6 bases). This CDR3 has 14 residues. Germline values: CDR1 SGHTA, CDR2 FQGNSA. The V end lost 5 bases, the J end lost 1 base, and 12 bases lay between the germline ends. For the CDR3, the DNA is TGTGCCAGCAGCGGAACACAGGGTTCCTACGAGCAGTACTTC. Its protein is CASSGTQGSYEQYF.

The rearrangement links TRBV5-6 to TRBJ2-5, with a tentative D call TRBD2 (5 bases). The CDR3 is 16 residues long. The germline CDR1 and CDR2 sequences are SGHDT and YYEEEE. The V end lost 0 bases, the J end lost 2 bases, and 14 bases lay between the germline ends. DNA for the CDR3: TGTGCCAGCAGCTTGGTGGGAGAGGATTTTCAAGAGACCCAGTACTTC. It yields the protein CASSLVGEDFQETQYF. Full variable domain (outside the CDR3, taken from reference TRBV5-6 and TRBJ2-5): DAGVTQSPTHLIKTRGQQVTLRCSPKSGHDTVSWYQQALGQGPQFIFQYYEEEERQRGNFPDRFSGHQFPNYSSELNVNALLLGDSALYLCASSLVGEDFQETQYFGPGTRLLVL.

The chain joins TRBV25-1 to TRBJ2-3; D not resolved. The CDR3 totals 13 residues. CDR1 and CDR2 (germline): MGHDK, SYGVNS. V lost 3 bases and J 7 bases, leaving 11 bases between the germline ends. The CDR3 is CASSDSDFYTQYF. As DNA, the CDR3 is TGTGCCAGCAGTGATTCCGACTTTTATACGCAGTATTTT.

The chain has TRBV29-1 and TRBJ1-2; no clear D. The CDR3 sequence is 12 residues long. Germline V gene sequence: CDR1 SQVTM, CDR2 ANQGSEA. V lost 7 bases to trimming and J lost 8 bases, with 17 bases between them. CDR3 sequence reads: CSADNQRSGYTF. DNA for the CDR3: TGCAGCGCCGACAACCAGCGGTCGGGCTACACCTTC. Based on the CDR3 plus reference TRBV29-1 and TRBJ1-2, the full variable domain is SAVISQKPSRDICQRGTSLTIQCQVDSQVTMMFWYRQQPGQSLTLIATANQGSEATYESGFVIDKFPISRPNLTFSTLTVSNMSPEDSSIYLCSADNQRSGYTFGSGTRLTVV.

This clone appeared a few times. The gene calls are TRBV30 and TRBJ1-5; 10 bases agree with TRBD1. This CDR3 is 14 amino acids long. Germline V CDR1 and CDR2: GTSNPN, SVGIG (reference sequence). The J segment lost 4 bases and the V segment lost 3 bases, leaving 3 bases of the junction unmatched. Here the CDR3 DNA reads TGTGCCTGGAGGGGACAGGGGAGGAATCAGCCCCAGCATTTT. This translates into CAWRGQGRNQPQHF.

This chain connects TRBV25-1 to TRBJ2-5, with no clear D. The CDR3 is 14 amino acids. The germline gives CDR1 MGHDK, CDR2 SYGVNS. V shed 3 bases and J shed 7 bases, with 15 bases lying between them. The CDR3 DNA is TGTGCCAGCAGTGATCCCGGGTCTTGGGGGACCCAGTACTTC. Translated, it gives CASSDPGSWGTQYF.

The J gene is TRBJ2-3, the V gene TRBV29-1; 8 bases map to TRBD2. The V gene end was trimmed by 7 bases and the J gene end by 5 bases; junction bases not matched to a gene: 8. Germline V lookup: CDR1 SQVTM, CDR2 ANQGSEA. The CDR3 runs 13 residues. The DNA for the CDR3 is TGCAGCGCCCGTACGGGGGGGAGAGATACGCAGTATTTT. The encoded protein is CSARTGGRDTQYF.

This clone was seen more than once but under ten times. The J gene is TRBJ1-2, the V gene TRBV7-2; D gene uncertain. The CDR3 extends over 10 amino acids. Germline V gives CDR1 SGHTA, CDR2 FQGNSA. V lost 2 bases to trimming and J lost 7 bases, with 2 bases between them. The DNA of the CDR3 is TGTGCCAGCAGCTTAACTGGCTACACCTTC. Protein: CASSLTGYTF.

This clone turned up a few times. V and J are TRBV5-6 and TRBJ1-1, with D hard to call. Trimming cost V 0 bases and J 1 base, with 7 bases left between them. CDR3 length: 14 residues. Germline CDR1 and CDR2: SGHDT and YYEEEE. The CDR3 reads CASSLDKGNTEAFF. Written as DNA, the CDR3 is TGTGCCAGCAGCTTGGATAAGGGGAACACTGAAGCTTTCTTT. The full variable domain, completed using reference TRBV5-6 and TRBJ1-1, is DAGVTQSPTHLIKTRGQQVTLRCSPKSGHDTVSWYQQALGQGPQFIFQYYEEEERQRGNFPDRFSGHQFPNYSSELNVNALLLGDSALYLCASSLDKGNTEAFFGQGTRLTVV.

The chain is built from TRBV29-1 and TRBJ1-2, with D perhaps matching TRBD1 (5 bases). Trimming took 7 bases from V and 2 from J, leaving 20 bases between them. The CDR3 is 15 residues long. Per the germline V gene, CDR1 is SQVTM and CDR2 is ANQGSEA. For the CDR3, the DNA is TGCAGCGCCTTAGACTCCGGGGCCTCGAACTATGGCTACACCTTC. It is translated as CSALDSGASNYGYTF.

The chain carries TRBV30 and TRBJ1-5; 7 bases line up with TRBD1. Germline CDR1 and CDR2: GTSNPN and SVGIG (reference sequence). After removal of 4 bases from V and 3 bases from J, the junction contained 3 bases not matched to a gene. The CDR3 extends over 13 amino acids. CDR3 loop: CAWNDRVNQPQHF. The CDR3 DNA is TGTGCCTGGAATGACAGGGTCAATCAGCCCCAGCATTTT. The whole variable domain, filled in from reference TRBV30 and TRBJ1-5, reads SQTIHQWPATLVQPVGSPLSLECTVEGTSNPNLYWYRQAAGRGLQLLFYSVGIGQISSEVPQNLSASRPQDRQFILSSKKLLLSDSGFYLCAWNDRVNQPQHFGDGTRLSIL.

CDR3 residues: CSVGLGSRSEQYF. CDR3 coding DNA: TGCAGCGTTGGTCTTGGCAGTCGTAGCGAGCAGTACTTC. The genes are TRBV29-1 and TRBJ2-7; D remains unclear. The CDR3 loop spans 13 amino acids. Trimming stripped 4 bases from V and 6 bases from J, with 16 bases between. The germline V gene has CDR1 SQVTM and CDR2 ANQGSEA.

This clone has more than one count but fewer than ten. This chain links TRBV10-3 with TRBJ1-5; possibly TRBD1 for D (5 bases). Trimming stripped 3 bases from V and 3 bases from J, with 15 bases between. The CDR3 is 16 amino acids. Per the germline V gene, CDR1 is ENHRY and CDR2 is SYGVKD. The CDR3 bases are TGTGCCATCAGTGATCACCGGGACGTCCTCAATCAGCCCCAGCATTTT. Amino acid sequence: CAISDHRDVLNQPQHF.

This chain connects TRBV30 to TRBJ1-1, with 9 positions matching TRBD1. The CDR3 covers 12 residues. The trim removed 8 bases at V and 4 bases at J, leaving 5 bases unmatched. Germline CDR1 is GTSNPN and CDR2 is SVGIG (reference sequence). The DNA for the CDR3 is TGTGCCCGACAGGGGGACGGCACTGAAGCTTTCTTT. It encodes CARQGDGTEAFF.

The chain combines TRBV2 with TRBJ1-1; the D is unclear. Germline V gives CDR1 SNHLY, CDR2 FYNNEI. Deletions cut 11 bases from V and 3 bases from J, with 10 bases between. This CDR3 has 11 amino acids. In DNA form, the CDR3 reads TGTGCCGGTCTCCGGGACACTGAAGCTTTCTTT. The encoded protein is CAGLRDTEAFF.

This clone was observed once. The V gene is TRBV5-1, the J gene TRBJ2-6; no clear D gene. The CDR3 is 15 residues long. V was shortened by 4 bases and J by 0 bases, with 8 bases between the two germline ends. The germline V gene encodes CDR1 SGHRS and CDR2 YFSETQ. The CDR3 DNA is TGCGCCAGCAGCGAAACAGTCTCTGGGGCCAACGTCCTGACTTTC. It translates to CASSETVSGANVLTF.

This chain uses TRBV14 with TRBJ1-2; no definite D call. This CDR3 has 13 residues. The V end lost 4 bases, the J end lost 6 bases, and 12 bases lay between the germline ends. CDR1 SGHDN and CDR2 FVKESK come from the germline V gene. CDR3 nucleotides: TGTGCCAGCAGCCCCCGGGAAATGAATGGCTACACCTTC. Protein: CASSPREMNGYTF.

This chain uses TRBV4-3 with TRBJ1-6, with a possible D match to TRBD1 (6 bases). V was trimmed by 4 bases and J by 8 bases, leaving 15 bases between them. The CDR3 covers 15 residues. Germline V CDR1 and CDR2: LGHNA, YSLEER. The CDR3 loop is CASSLAPQGYSPLHF. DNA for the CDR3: TGCGCCAGCAGCCTCGCACCCCAGGGGTATTCACCCCTCCACTTT.

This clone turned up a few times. The CDR3 bases are TGTGCCAGCAGATTCCGGGATCTGAACACTGAAGCTTTCTTT. Protein sequence: CASRFRDLNTEAFF. The rearrangement links TRBV6-5 to TRBJ1-1, with unresolved D. The CDR3 totals 14 residues. Looked up from germline, CDR1 is MNHEY and CDR2 is SVGAGI. V was cut by 6 bases and J by 0 bases, with 11 bases left in between.

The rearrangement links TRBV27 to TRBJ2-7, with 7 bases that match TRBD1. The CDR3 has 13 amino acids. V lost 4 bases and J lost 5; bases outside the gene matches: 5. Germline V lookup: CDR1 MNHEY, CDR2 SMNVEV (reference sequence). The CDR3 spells CASSSPDRDEQYF. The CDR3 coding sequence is TGTGCCAGCAGTTCACCAGACAGGGACGAGCAGTACTTC.

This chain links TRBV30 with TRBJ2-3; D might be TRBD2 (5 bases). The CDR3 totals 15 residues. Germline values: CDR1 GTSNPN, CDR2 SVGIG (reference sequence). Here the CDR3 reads CALSGGLTNLDTQYF. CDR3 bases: TGTGCTTTAAGTGGCGGGCTTACCAACCTAGATACGCAGTATTTT.

The CDR3 region has the DNA TGTGCCATCAGGGATTCAGGAGGACAGGGGTCCTACAATGAGCAGTTCTTC. Translating it yields CAIRDSGGQGSYNEQFF. V is TRBV10-3 and J is TRBJ2-1, with 9 bases fitting TRBD1. The CDR3 covers 17 residues. Germline V gene data show CDR1 as ENHRY and CDR2 as SYGVKD. Trimming took 6 bases from V and 1 from J; bases not matched to a gene: 10.

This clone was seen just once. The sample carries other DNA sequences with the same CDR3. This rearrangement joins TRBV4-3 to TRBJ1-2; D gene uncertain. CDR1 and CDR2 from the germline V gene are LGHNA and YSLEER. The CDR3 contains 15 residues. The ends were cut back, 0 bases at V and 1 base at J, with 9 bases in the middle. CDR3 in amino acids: CASSQETGSNYGYTF. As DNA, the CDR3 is TGCGCCAGCAGCCAAGAAACGGGCAGTAACTATGGCTACACCTTC.

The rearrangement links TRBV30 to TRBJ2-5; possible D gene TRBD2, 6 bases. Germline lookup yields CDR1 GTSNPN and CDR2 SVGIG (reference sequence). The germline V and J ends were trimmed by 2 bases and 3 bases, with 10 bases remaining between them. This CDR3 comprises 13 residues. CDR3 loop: CAWSLAGKETQYF. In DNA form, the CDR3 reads TGTGCCTGGAGTCTCGCGGGGAAAGAGACCCAGTACTTC.

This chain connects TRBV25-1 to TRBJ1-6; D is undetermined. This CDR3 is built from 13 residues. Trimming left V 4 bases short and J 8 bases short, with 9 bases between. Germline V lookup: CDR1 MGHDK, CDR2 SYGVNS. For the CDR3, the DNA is TGTGCCAGCAGTGTCTCAAGTTATTCACCCCTCCACTTT. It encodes CASSVSSYSPLHF.